These 26 T cell receptor beta chains came from one sample sequenced in a study of shared clonotypes between healthy human individuals. Profiled with immunoSEQ multiplex PCR; TCRdb holds only in-frame clones, not every one. The sample records about 2.4 million clones, 80% to 95% being singletons. The sequencing sample was made of naive CD4+ T cells from PBMCs. Subset described: CD45RA+ positively selected. The source of these receptors is a man aged 18 to 29 in good health. Some clones in this sample may be carry-over from other donors' samples.

V is TRBV7-9 and J is TRBJ2-6; TRBD1 might be the D (5 bases). V dropped 0 bases and J dropped 8 bases, with 8 bases sitting between them. The CDR3 loop spans 14 amino acids. Germline CDR1 SEHNR, CDR2 FQNEAQ (reference sequence). The CDR3 is CASSLAQGPNVLTF. The CDR3 DNA reads TGTGCCAGCAGCTTAGCGCAGGGTCCCAACGTCCTGACTTTC.

With respect to this clone: This sample includes further DNA sequences coding for the same CDR3. This chain joins TRBV28 and TRBJ2-7; unclear D gene. CDR3 length: 11 amino acids. Trimming took 5 bases from V and 4 from J, leaving 6 bases between them. Germline CDR1 and CDR2: MDHEN and SYDVKM. CDR3 in DNA: TGTGCCAGCAGTCTTCGATACGAGCAGTACTTC. Amino acids: CASSLRYEQYF.

The chain couples TRBV19 to TRBJ1-5, with 9 bases identical to TRBD1. CDR3 size: 17 residues. The V and J ends lost 1 base and 7 bases, in that order; junction bases with no gene match: 11. Germline CDR1 reads LNHDA; CDR2 reads SQIVND (reference sequence). CDR3 in DNA: TGTGCCAGTAGTATAGGTCCGGGACAGGGTCCCCACCAGCCCCAGCATTTT. Translation: CASSIGPGQGPHQPQHF. Drawing the rest from reference TRBV19 and TRBJ1-5, the complete variable domain is DGGITQSPKYLFRKEGQNVTLSCEQNLNHDAMYWYRQDPGQGLRLIYYSQIVNDFQKGDIAEGYSVSREKKESFPLTVTSAQKNPTAFYLCASSIGPGQGPHQPQHFGDGTRLSIL.

The rearrangement joins TRBV5-6 to TRBJ2-3, with D possibly TRBD2 on 5 matching bases. The length of the CDR3 is 14 residues. Trimming removed 7 bases at V and 2 bases at J, with 14 bases between. Germline CDR1 reads SGHDT; CDR2 reads YYEEEE. DNA of the CDR3: TGTGCCAGCCAATCGCGACTATCCACAGATACGCAGTATTTT. It specifies CASQSRLSTDTQYF.

Details on this clone: The same CDR3 also results from other DNA sequences found in this sample. The chain joins TRBV20-1 to TRBJ2-1; D uncertain. The CDR3 contains 11 residues. V lost 5 bases, J lost 6 bases, and 8 bases lay in between. CDR1 is DFQATT and CDR2 is SNEGSKA in the germline V gene (reference sequence). CDR3 loop: CSASSSNEQFF. CDR3 coding DNA: TGCAGTGCTTCGTCTAGCAATGAGCAGTTCTTC.

This chain connects TRBV5-6 to TRBJ2-1, with 10 nucleotides matching TRBD1. The CDR3 is 15 residues long. Germline-derived CDR1 and CDR2 are SGHDT and YYEEEE. V shed 5 bases, J shed 4 bases, and the junction held 6 bases outside the gene matches. CDR3 protein: CASRPGTGVYNEQFF. As DNA, the CDR3 is TGTGCCAGCAGACCCGGGACAGGGGTTTACAATGAGCAGTTCTTC.

CDR3 amino acids: CASSSPVNPRFETQYF. DNA of the CDR3: TGTGCCAGCAGCTCCCCCGTAAACCCCCGGTTTGAGACCCAGTACTTC. The chain couples TRBV28 to TRBJ2-5; unclear D gene. Germline CDR1 is MDHEN and CDR2 is SYDVKM. This CDR3 spans 16 amino acids. Trimming cost V 6 bases and J 5 bases, with 22 bases left between them.

Notes on this clone: Distinct nucleotide sequences in the sample also encode this CDR3. The chain is built from TRBV27 and TRBJ2-3, with unresolved D. Trimming removed 2 bases from V and 4 bases from J, with 7 bases in between. This CDR3 comprises 13 residues. Germline-derived CDR1 and CDR2 are MNHEY and SMNVEV (reference sequence). CDR3: CASSLGPPDTQYF. As DNA, the CDR3 is TGTGCCAGCAGTTTAGGACCACCAGATACGCAGTATTTT.

The chain has TRBV29-1 and TRBJ2-5; D may be TRBD2 (6 bases). Per the germline V gene, CDR1 is SQVTM and CDR2 is ANQGSEA. CDR3 length equals 12 residues. Trimming removed 2 bases at V and 5 bases at J, with 9 bases between. Here the CDR3 DNA reads TGCAGCGTTGAACAAAGCGGGGAGACCCAGTACTTC. Translating it yields CSVEQSGETQYF.

This clone was recorded once. Other DNA sequences in this sample translate to the same CDR3. V is TRBV7-3 and J is TRBJ2-1; D is uncertain. The CDR3 covers 11 residues. Germline V gene sequence: CDR1 SGHTA, CDR2 FQGTGA. Trimming took off 3 bases at V and 7 bases at J, with 4 bases between the two ends. The CDR3 coding sequence is TGTGCCAGCAGCTTCGGAAATGAGCAGTTCTTC. Amino acids: CASSFGNEQFF.

The chain is built from TRBV2 and TRBJ2-5; possibly TRBD1 for D (5 bases). The CDR3 has 12 residues. The V end lost 6 bases, the J end lost 5 bases, and 10 bases lay between the germline ends. Looked up from germline, CDR1 is SNHLY and CDR2 is FYNNEI. The CDR3 region is CASSRVGETQYF. For the CDR3, the DNA is TGTGCCAGCAGCAGGGTCGGGGAGACCCAGTACTTC.

The V gene is TRBV5-4, the J gene TRBJ2-2, with 7 bases that match TRBD1. Losses at the gene ends were 2 bases for V and 0 bases for J; bases not matched to a gene: 7. Per germline, CDR1 SGHNT and CDR2 YYREEE (reference sequence). This CDR3 has 17 amino acids. The CDR3 loop is CASSFLLQGTNTGELFF. The CDR3 DNA follows: TGTGCCAGCAGCTTCTTATTACAGGGGACGAACACCGGGGAGCTGTTTTTT.

The chain joins TRBV9 to TRBJ1-2; tentatively, D is TRBD1 (5 bases). Between the trimmed V and J ends, which lost 3 bases and 5 bases, there was a span of 17 bases. Germline-derived CDR1 and CDR2 are SGDLS and YYNGEE. This CDR3 spans 15 amino acids. CDR3 amino acids: CASSGRDGPRYGYTF. CDR3 nucleotides: TGTGCCAGCAGCGGCAGGGACGGACCGCGGTATGGCTACACCTTC.

V and J are TRBV6-5 and TRBJ2-3; 7 nucleotides line up with TRBD1. Trimming took 6 bases from V and 4 from J; bases not matched to a gene: 7. CDR3 length equals 14 residues. CDR1 and CDR2 from the germline V gene are MNHEY and SVGAGI. The CDR3 sequence is CASSLSQGPDTQYF. The CDR3, as DNA: TGTGCCAGCAGCCTCTCACAGGGGCCAGATACGCAGTATTTT.

The genes are TRBV6-1 and TRBJ2-2; D uncertain. The CDR3 spans 14 residues. Between the trimmed V and J ends, which lost 6 bases and 2 bases, there was a span of 10 bases. Germline CDR1 is MNHNS and CDR2 is SASEGT. CDR3 DNA: TGTGCCAGCAGGGTTGGGATTAACACCGGGGAGCTGTTTTTT. This sequence encodes CASRVGINTGELFF.

The chain joins TRBV6-5 to TRBJ1-3; a possible D gene is TRBD1 (5 bases). Germline CDR1 is MNHEY and CDR2 is SVGAGI. The V gene lost 0 bases and the J gene lost 4 bases, with 10 bases spanning the gap. The length of the CDR3 is 15 residues. The CDR3 sequence: CASSYSEWGGNTIYF. The CDR3 DNA follows: TGTGCCAGCAGTTACTCGGAATGGGGGGGAAACACCATATATTTT.

In DNA, the CDR3 is TGTGCCAGCAGCTTGGGGTTCCCGGTAAACACCGGGGAGCTGTTTTTT. This encodes CASSLGFPVNTGELFF. The chain employs TRBV5-6 and TRBJ2-2; D is unclear. This CDR3 has 16 residues. The germline V gene encodes CDR1 SGHDT and CDR2 YYEEEE. V lost 0 bases and J 2 bases, leaving 11 bases between the germline ends. The variable domain in full, completed from reference TRBV5-6 and TRBJ2-2, reads DAGVTQSPTHLIKTRGQQVTLRCSPKSGHDTVSWYQQALGQGPQFIFQYYEEEERQRGNFPDRFSGHQFPNYSSELNVNALLLGDSALYLCASSLGFPVNTGELFFGEGSRLTVL.

J is TRBJ2-7 and V is TRBV28; the D gene is possibly TRBD1 (6 bases). The CDR3 runs to 15 residues. V lost 9 bases, J lost 4 bases, and 22 bases lay in between. Germline CDR1 MDHEN, CDR2 SYDVKM. The CDR3 DNA reads TGTGCCAGTAAGGACATGGGGCAGGGGCTGTACGAGCAGTACTTC. Amino acid sequence: CASKDMGQGLYEQYF.

The chain recombines TRBV6-1 with TRBJ2-3, with 7 bases lining up with TRBD1. V shed 1 base, J shed 2 bases, and the junction held 9 bases outside the gene matches. In germline, CDR1 is MNHNS, CDR2 SASEGT. This CDR3 region has 17 residues. The CDR3, as DNA: TGTGCCAGCAGTGAAGGTGGATTGGGACAGTACACAGATACGCAGTATTTT. Protein: CASSEGGLGQYTDTQYF.

This chain connects TRBV15 to TRBJ1-1, with D uncertain. V lost 0 bases to trimming and J lost 4 bases, with 18 bases between them. This CDR3 is built from 17 residues. Germline values: CDR1 LNHNV, CDR2 YYDKDF (reference sequence). This CDR3 is CATSREREKGGSTEAFF. CDR3 DNA: TGTGCCACCAGCAGAGAGCGGGAAAAGGGAGGGAGCACTGAAGCTTTCTTT.

The chain recombines TRBV19 with TRBJ1-5; TRBD1 matches 8 bases. Unmatched junction bases numbered 13, after V lost 0 bases and J lost 3 bases. The V gene's germline CDR1 is LNHDA and CDR2 SQIVND (reference sequence). CDR3 length: 19 amino acids. DNA of the CDR3: TGTGCCAGTAGTATAGAAGACGGCAGGGGGCTGAGGATCAATCAGCCCCAGCATTTT. Translated, it gives CASSIEDGRGLRINQPQHF.

CDR3 amino acids: CASSPGGGRATDTQYF. The CDR3 DNA is TGTGCCAGCAGCCCAGGTGGTGGGAGGGCCACAGATACGCAGTATTTT. V is TRBV9 and J is TRBJ2-3, with 7 bases lining up with TRBD2. With V trimmed by 4 bases and J by 2 bases, 10 bases remained unmatched. CDR3 length equals 16 residues. Germline V gene lookup returns CDR1 SGDLS and CDR2 YYNGEE.

This chain links TRBV18 with TRBJ1-1, with 8 bases that match TRBD1. The J segment lost 2 bases and the V segment lost 3 bases, leaving 8 bases of the junction unmatched. The CDR3 length is 16 residues. The germline V gene encodes CDR1 KGHSH and CDR2 LQKENI. The CDR3 DNA sequence: TGTGCCAGCTCACCGAGGTCAGACAGGGGAAACACTGAAGCTTTCTTT. It yields the protein CASSPRSDRGNTEAFF.

This clone was seen just once. The chain carries TRBV9 and TRBJ2-3; 7 nucleotides match TRBD2. Germline V gene data show CDR1 as SGDLS and CDR2 as YYNGEE. The CDR3 totals 17 residues. The junction had 11 bases not matched to a gene; V was cut back by 0 bases and J by 4 bases. DNA for the CDR3: TGTGCCAGCAGCGTAGCTGGTACCGAGCGGGGTCCAGATACGCAGTATTTT. Amino acid sequence: CASSVAGTERGPDTQYF.

V is TRBV4-3 and J is TRBJ2-7; no clear D gene. The CDR3 covers 16 residues. Germline CDR1 and CDR2: LGHNA and YSLEER. V was trimmed by 0 bases and J by 0 bases, leaving 12 bases between them. The CDR3 nucleotides are TGCGCCAGCAGCCAAGACGGAGCGTCAAACTCCTACGAGCAGTACTTC. Residues: CASSQDGASNSYEQYF.

The chain links TRBV6-6 to TRBJ2-7; TRBD2 matches 8 bases. The CDR3 spans 16 residues. CDR1 is MNHNY and CDR2 is SVGAGI in the germline V gene (reference sequence). V dropped 5 bases and J dropped 0; count of bases not matched to a gene: 9. CDR3 in amino acids: CASSPSRLASSYEQYF. The CDR3 DNA follows: TGTGCCAGCAGTCCAAGCAGACTAGCGTCCTCCTACGAGCAGTACTTC.